This entry lists 8 T cell receptor beta chains sequenced from one sample in a study of T-cell reconstitution after alpha-beta-depleted transplantation in children. Unique molecular identifiers were used to barcode this TCRbeta library. TCRdb re-derived calls from the PCR reads in MiXCR, one entry per CDR3 protein. The sample consists of about 200,000 distinct CDR3 sequences, just under 6.5% of them appearing once. Source: PBMCs, taken before TCRalphabeta/CD19-depleted stem cell transplant. Receptor source: a girl in the first two years of life with combined immunodeficiency, due to receive a stem cell transplant.

Many counts were recorded for this clonotype. The chain carries TRBV9 and TRBJ2-7; D call uncertain. Trimming stripped 0 bases from V and 3 bases from J, with 13 bases between. Germline V CDR1 and CDR2: SGDLS, YYNGEE. The length of the CDR3 is 15 residues. The CDR3 bases are TGTGCCAGCAGCGTAGAACCGGGCCGATTCTACGAGCAGTACTTC. This codes for CASSVEPGRFYEQYF.

The rearrangement uses TRBV28 and TRBJ1-2; a weak D match, TRBD1 (5 bases). V was clipped by 5 bases and J by 7 bases, with 23 bases between them. Germline V gives CDR1 MDHEN, CDR2 SYDVKM. The CDR3 contains 16 residues. The CDR3 loop reads CASSPGDLLNPLGYTF. For the CDR3, the DNA is TGTGCCAGCAGTCCCGGGGACCTACTCAACCCTCTTGGCTACACCTTC.

This clonotype was counted at least ten times. V gene TRBV3-1 combines with J gene TRBJ2-7, with 12 bases fitting TRBD2. CDR3 length: 15 residues. Germline trimming cut 4 bases from V and 3 bases from J; bases unmatched to any gene: 4. The V gene's germline CDR1 is LGHDT and CDR2 YNNKEL (reference sequence). Here the CDR3 reads CASSPPGLAGYEQYF. DNA for the CDR3: TGTGCCAGCAGCCCACCGGGACTAGCGGGCTACGAGCAGTACTTC.

Remarks on this clonotype: A clone one base away is much larger, so this may be a read error. This chain uses TRBV5-1 with TRBJ2-5; D is unresolved. This CDR3 has 10 amino acids. Germline V gene data show CDR1 as SGHRS and CDR2 as YFSETQ. The CDR3 DNA reads TGCACCACCGCTCGGGAGACCCAGTACTTC. Translated, it gives CTTARETQYF.

This clonotype has a count of ten or more. V usage is TRBV12-3 or TRBV12-4 and J usage is TRBJ1-1; D is undetermined. CDR3 length equals 12 residues. V lost 3 bases to trimming and J lost 8 bases, with 10 bases between them. CDR3 residues: CASSFQRLEAFF. In DNA, the CDR3 is TGTGCCAGCAGTTTTCAGCGGCTCGAAGCTTTCTTT.

This clonotype was seen many times. The chain is built from TRBV15 and TRBJ2-3, with D unresolved. Trimming took off 5 bases at V and 5 bases at J, with 11 bases between the two ends. The CDR3 is 13 residues long. The germline V gene encodes CDR1 LNHNV and CDR2 YYDKDF (reference sequence). Here the CDR3 reads CATSGRRIDTQYF. For the CDR3, the DNA is TGTGCCACCAGCGGGCGAAGGATAGATACGCAGTATTTT. Filled out from reference TRBV15 and TRBJ2-3, the complete variable domain reads DAMVIQNPRYQVTQFGKPVTLSCSQTLNHNVMYWYQQKSSQAPKLLFHYYDKDFNNEADTPDNFQSRRPNTSFCFLDIRSPGLGDTAMYLCATSGRRIDTQYFGPGTRLTVL.

The CDR3 nucleotides read TGTGCCAGCAGCACCAGGGGAGGGGAGAACGATGAGCAGTTCTTC. Translating gives CASSTRGGENDEQFF. The chain couples TRBV11-3 to TRBJ2-1; TRBD2 might be the D (7 bases). Germline-derived CDR1 and CDR2 are SGHNT and YENEEA. Trimming shortened V by 5 bases and J by 8 bases, and 19 bases separated the two germline ends. CDR3 size: 15 residues.

This clonotype was observed at least ten times. The chain couples TRBV6-5 to TRBJ2-4, with D tentatively TRBD1 (5 bases). The CDR3 is 13 amino acids. Germline V lookup: CDR1 MNHEY, CDR2 SVGAGI. Trimming stripped 4 bases from V and 6 bases from J, with 10 bases between. The CDR3 DNA follows: TGTGCCAGCAGTTCCGGACACCGAAACATTCAGTACTTC. Translating it yields CASSSGHRNIQYF.